Described below is a single T cell receptor beta chain sequence and its context. The same CDR3 also results from other DNA sequences found in this sample. The data belong to a study of shared clonotypes between healthy human individuals. Looked up from germline, CDR1 is SGDLS and CDR2 is YYNGEE. The CDR3 has 12 residues. Trimming stripped 2 bases from V and 5 bases from J, with 4 bases between. Profiled with immunoSEQ multiplex PCR; TCRdb holds only in-frame clones, not every one. The sample has fewer than 2.5 million clones, over 85% seen once. This sequence joins TRBV9 and TRBJ2-2; D uncertain. Source material: naive CD4+ T cells from PBMCs. The subset here: CD45RA+ positively selected. The TCR comes from a man younger than 35 in good health. Some clones in this sample may be carry-over from other donors' samples. Here the CDR3 DNA reads TGTGCCAGCAGCGTTAGTACCGGGGAGCTGTTTTTT. Amino acid sequence: CASSVSTGELFF.